This T cell receptor (beta chain) comes out of a study of shared T cell receptors in the human thymus. TCRdb's table, derived via immunoSEQ multiplex PCR, lists solely in-frame clones and lacks some. The sample has hundreds of thousands of clones; more than 75% are singletons. Per germline, CDR1 LNHDA and CDR2 SQIVND (reference sequence). This CDR3 has 14 residues. Trimming took off 1 base at V and 8 bases at J, with 11 bases between the two ends. The same data also went into a second study, on human thymus T cells. As that study records: Those donating were healthy Finnish infants in corrective surgery for congenital heart defects. Thymus was obtained from resections taken during corrective heart surgery. Apparent skewing of V and J gene usage characterized both thymic and blood repertoires. The related literature has documented a marked overlap of thymic repertoires among unrelated individuals.

The sample taken for sequencing was thymocytes. The J gene is TRBJ1-4, the V gene TRBV19; maybe TRBD1 (5 bases). The source is a boy in the first two years of life with a congenital heart defect. The CDR3 sequence: CASSIATGGEKLFF. CDR3 in DNA: TGTGCCAGTAGTATAGCGACCGGGGGGGAAAAACTGTTTTTT.